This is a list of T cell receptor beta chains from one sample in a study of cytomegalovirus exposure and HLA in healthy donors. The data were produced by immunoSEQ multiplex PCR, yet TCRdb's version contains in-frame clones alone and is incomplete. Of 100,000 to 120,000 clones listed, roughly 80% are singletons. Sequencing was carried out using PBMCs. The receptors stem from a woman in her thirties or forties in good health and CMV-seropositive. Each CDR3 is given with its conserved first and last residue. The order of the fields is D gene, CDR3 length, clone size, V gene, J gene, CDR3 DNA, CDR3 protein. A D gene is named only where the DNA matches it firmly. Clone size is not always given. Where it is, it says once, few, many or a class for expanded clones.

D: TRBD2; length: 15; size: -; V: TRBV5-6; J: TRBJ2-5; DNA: TGTGCCAGCACCCTACTAGCGGGGGGGGGAGAGACCCAGTACTTC; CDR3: CASTLLAGGGETQYF
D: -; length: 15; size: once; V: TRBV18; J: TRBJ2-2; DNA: TGTGCCAGCTCCCCCCAGGGCTTAAACACCGGGGAGCTGTTTTTT; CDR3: CASSPQGLNTGELFF
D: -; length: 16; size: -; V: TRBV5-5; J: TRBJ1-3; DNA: TGTGCCAGCAGCTTTGGCAGGGCCAACTCTGGAAACACCATATATTTT; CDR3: CASSFGRANSGNTIYF
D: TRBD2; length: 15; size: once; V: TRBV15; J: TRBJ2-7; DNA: TGTGCCACCAGCACCTTAGCGGGAGGGTCTGTCGAGCAGTACTTC; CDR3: CATSTLAGGSVEQYF
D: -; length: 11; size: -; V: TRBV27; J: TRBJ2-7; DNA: TGTGCCAGCAGTTCTTCCTACGAGCAGTACTTC; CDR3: CASSSSYEQYF
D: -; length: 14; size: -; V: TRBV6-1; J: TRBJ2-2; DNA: TGTGCCAGCAGCCAGACAGCCAACACCGGGGAGCTGTTTTTT; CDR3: CASSQTANTGELFF
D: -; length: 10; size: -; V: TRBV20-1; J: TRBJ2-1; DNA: TGCAGTGCAAGGACTCGGGAGCAGTTCTTC; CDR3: CSARTREQFF
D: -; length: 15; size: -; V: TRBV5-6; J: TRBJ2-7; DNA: TGTGCCAGCAGCTACATGACCAGGGTCTCCTACGAGCAGTACTTC; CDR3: CASSYMTRVSYEQYF
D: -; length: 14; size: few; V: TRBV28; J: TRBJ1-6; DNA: TGTGCCAGCAGGGCTGGGGGAGGGGGTTCACCCCTCCACTTT; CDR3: CASRAGGGGSPLHF
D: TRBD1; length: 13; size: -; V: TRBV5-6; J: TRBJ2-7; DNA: TGTGCCAGCACACCGGGACAGGAAGACGAGCAGTACTTC; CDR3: CASTPGQEDEQYF
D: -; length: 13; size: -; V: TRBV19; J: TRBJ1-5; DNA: TGTGCCAGTAACGGCAGGGACAATCAGCCCCAGCATTTT; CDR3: CASNGRDNQPQHF
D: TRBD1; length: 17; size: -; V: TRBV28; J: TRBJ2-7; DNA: TGTGCCAGCACTTACTTAGGGGGCCCAGGGGGCGGCTACGAGCAGTACTTC; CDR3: CASTYLGGPGGGYEQYF
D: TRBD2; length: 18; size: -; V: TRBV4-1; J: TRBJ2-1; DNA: TGCGCCAGCAGTTGGACTAGCGGAAAACCGAGCTCCTACAATGAGCAGTTCTTC; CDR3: CASSWTSGKPSSYNEQFF
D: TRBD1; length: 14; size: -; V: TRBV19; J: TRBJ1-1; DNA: TGTGCCAGTAGTATACGGGACAGGAACACTGAAGCTTTCTTT; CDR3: CASSIRDRNTEAFF
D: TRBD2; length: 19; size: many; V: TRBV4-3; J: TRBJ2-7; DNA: TGCGCCAGCAGCCAAGATCGGGGGCTAGCGGGGGGCAGGAACTACGAGCAGTACTTC; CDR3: CASSQDRGLAGGRNYEQYF
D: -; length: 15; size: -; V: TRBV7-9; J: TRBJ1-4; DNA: TGTTCCAGCAGCTTAAACAGTGCAACTAATGAAAAACTGTTTTTT; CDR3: CSSSLNSATNEKLFF
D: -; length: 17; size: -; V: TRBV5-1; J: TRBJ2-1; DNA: TGCGCCAGCAGCTTGGACTCCTTCCCCCGCACCTACAATGAGCAGTTCTTC; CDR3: CASSLDSFPRTYNEQFF
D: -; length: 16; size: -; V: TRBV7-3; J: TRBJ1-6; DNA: TGTGCCAGCAGCTTGCGGGGAGGGGTAAATAATTCACCCCTCCACTTT; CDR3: CASSLRGGVNNSPLHF
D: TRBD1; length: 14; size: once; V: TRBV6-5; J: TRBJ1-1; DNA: TGTGCCAGCAGAACAGGGGGCGCGAGCACTGAAGCTTTCTTT; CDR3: CASRTGGASTEAFF
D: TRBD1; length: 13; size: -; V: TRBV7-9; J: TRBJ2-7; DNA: TGTGCCAGCAGCCGACAGGGAAGCTACGAGCAGTACTTC; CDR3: CASSRQGSYEQYF
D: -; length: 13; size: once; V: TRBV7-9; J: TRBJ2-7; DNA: TGTGCCAGCAGCTCGGGACTGGATTACGAGCAGTACTTC; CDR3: CASSSGLDYEQYF
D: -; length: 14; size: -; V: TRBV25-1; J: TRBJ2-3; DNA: TGTGCCAGCAGTGTAGAAGAACGCACAGATACGCAGTATTTT; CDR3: CASSVEERTDTQYF
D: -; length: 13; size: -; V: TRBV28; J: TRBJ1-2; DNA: TGTGCCAGCAGTTTATTCCGGGCGGGTGGCTACACCTTC; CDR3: CASSLFRAGGYTF
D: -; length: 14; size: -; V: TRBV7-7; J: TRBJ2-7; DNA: TGTGCTAGCAGCTTAGACGGTAGTCGAAACGAGCAGTACTTC; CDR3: CASSLDGSRNEQYF
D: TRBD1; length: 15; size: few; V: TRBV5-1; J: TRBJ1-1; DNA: TGCGCCAGCAGCTCCACCGGGACAGGGAACACTGAAGCTTTCTTT; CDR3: CASSSTGTGNTEAFF
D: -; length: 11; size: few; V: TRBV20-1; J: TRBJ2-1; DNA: TGCAGTGCGCGACTATACAATGAGCAGTTCTTC; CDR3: CSARLYNEQFF
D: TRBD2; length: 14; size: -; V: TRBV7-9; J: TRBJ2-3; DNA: TGTGCCAGCAGCTTAGTGGCTAGCGGGTTGACGCAGTATTTT; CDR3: CASSLVASGLTQYF
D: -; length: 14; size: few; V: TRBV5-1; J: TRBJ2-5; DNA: TGCGCCAGCAGCTTGACTCCCTCCCCAGAGACCCAGTACTTC; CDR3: CASSLTPSPETQYF
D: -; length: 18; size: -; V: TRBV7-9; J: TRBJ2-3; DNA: TGTTCCAGCAGCTTTGGGCTGATGTCTATCGTTAGCACAGATACGCAGTATTTT; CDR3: CSSSFGLMSIVSTDTQYF
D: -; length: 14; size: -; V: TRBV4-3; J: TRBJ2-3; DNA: TGCGCCAGCAGCCAAGAAGCCCCGTCGGATACGCAGTATTTT; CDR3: CASSQEAPSDTQYF
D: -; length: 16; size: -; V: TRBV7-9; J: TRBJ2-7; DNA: TGTGCCAGCAGCTTACCCACAACCCAGGGGGGCTACGAGCAGTACTTC; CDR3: CASSLPTTQGGYEQYF
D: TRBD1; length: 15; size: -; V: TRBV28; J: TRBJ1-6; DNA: TGTGCCAGCAGTACCCACAGGGGGTTCAATTCACCCCTCCACTTT; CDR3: CASSTHRGFNSPLHF
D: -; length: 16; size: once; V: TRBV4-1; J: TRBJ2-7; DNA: TGCGCCAGCAGCCAACAATGGGGCCCGCGCAGGTACGAGCAGTACTTC; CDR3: CASSQQWGPRRYEQYF
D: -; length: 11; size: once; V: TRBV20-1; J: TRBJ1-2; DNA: TGCAGTGCTGACGGGGGAAGCGGCTACACCTTC; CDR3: CSADGGSGYTF
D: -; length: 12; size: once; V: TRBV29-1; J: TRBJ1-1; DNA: TGCAGCGCCTCATGGCAGGGCAGTGAAGCTTTCTTT; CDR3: CSASWQGSEAFF
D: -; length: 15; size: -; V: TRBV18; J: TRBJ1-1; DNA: TGTGCCAGCTCACCAAGGGAAAGGGGGAACACTGAAGCTTTCTTT; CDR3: CASSPRERGNTEAFF
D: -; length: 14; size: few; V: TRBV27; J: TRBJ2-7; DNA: TGTGCCAGCAGTTTAAGAGGGAGTACCTACGAGCAGTACTTC; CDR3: CASSLRGSTYEQYF
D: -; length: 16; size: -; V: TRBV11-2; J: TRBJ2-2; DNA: TGTGCCAGCAGCCCCCGGGACATAAAGAACACCGGGGAGCTGTTTTTT; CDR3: CASSPRDIKNTGELFF
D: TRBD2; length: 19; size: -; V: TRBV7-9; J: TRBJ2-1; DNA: TGTGCCAGCAGCTTAGCAGGGACTAGCGGGTTACATTCCTACAATGAGCAGTTCTTC; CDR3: CASSLAGTSGLHSYNEQFF
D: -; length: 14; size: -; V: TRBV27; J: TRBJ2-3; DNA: TGTGCCAGCAGTCGGCGGGACTTCACAGATACGCAGTATTTT; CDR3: CASSRRDFTDTQYF
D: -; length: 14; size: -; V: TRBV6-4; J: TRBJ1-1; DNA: TGTGCCAGCAGTGACAGGGGAAGAGGCACTGAAGCTTTCTTT; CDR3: CASSDRGRGTEAFF
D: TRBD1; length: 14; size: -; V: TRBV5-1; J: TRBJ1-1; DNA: TGCGCCAGCAGCCCAGACGGACAGGGCACTGAAGCTTTCTTT; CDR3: CASSPDGQGTEAFF
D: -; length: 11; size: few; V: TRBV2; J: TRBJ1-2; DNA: TGTGCCAGCAACGAGGACTATGGCTACACCTTC; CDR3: CASNEDYGYTF
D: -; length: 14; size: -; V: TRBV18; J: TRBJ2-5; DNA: TGTGCCAGCTCACCGGATGGAGTAGTTGAGACCCAGTACTTC; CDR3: CASSPDGVVETQYF
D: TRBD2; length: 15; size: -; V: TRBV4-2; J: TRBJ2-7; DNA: TGTGCCAGCAGCCGACTAGCGGGAGGAGCCTACGAGCAGTACTTC; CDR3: CASSRLAGGAYEQYF
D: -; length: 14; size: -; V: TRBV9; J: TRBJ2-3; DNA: TGTGCCAGCAGCCCTCAGGTAGGCACAGATACGCAGTATTTT; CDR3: CASSPQVGTDTQYF
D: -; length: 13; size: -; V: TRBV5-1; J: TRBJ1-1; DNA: TGCGCCAGCAGGGACACAGTGAACACTGAAGCTTTCTTT; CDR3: CASRDTVNTEAFF
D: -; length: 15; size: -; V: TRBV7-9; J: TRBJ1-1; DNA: TGTTCCAGCAGCTTCGGACGGGACTTCAACACTGAAGCTTTCTTT; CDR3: CSSSFGRDFNTEAFF
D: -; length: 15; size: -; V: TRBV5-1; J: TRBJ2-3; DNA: TGCGCCAGCAGCTTACGCGACAGAGCTATTGATACGCAGTATTTT; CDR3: CASSLRDRAIDTQYF
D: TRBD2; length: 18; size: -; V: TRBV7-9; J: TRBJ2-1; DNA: TGTGCCAGCAGCCCCCACCCCCGACTAGCGGACTCCTACAATGAGCAGTTCTTC; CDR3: CASSPHPRLADSYNEQFF
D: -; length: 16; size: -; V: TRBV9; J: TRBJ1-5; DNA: TGTGCCAGCAGCGTAACGAGGGATAATAGCAATCAGCCCCAGCATTTT; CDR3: CASSVTRDNSNQPQHF
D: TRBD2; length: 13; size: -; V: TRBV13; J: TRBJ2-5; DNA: TGTGCCAGCAGCTCCTCCGGGGCGGGGGAGCAGTACTTC; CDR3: CASSSSGAGEQYF
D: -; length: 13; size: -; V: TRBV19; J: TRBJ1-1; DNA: TGTGCCAGTAGCAACAGGGATGACACTGAAGCTTTCTTT; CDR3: CASSNRDDTEAFF
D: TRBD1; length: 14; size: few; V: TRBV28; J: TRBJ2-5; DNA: TGTGCCAGCAGTTTCAGGGGGTACCAAGAGACCCAGTACTTC; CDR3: CASSFRGYQETQYF